The 20 T cell receptor beta chains listed next were all sequenced from one sample in a study of cytomegalovirus exposure and HLA in healthy donors. PCR was performed using 60 Vbeta and 13 Jbeta primers. Generated by immunoSEQ multiplex PCR, the TCRdb table keeps only in-frame clones and is missing some. This repertoire shows about 150,000 clones, around four fifths found once; its top ten account for approximately 13%. The specimen was PBMCs. All receptors derive from a woman in her 50s in good health and CMV-seropositive.

V and J are TRBV19 and TRBJ1-2; D might be TRBD1 (6 bases). Germline V CDR1 and CDR2: LNHDA, SQIVND (reference sequence). Trimming stripped 7 bases from V and 1 base from J, with 13 bases between. This CDR3 spans 14 amino acids. Here the CDR3 DNA reads TGTGCCAGTACTAAGAGGGGGGGTAACTATGGCTACACCTTC. This gives the protein CASTKRGGNYGYTF.

The genes are TRBV6-1 and TRBJ1-6; D ambiguous. The CDR3 contains 14 residues. Per germline, CDR1 MNHNS and CDR2 SASEGT. V lost 7 bases and J lost 5, with 12 bases in between. The CDR3 loop is CASKHTEHNSPLHF. The CDR3 bases are TGTGCCAGCAAGCATACAGAGCATAATTCACCCCTCCACTTT.

The chain combines TRBV6-1 with TRBJ2-3, with TRBD2 matching 9 bases. Germline assignment: CDR1 MNHNS and CDR2 SASEGT. The CDR3 runs to 15 residues. V shed 3 bases, J shed 3 bases, and the junction held 4 bases outside the gene matches. CDR3: CASSDQRGATDTQYF. CDR3 coding DNA: TGTGCCAGCAGTGATCAGCGGGGGGCAACAGATACGCAGTATTTT.

The chain couples TRBV7-8 to TRBJ1-1, with TRBD1 matching over 7 bases. The CDR3 loop spans 15 amino acids. Trimming at V came to 5 bases and at J to 4 bases, leaving 10 bases not matched to a gene. CDR1 SGHVS and CDR2 FQNEAQ come from the germline V gene. The CDR3, as DNA: TGTGCCAGCAGCAGACAACAGGGGCCCCGCACTGAAGCTTTCTTT. Protein: CASSRQQGPRTEAFF.

This chain joins TRBV19 and TRBJ1-5; no firm D call. With 3 bases removed from V and 0 bases from J, the gap between germline ends came to 15 bases. CDR3 size: 17 residues. Germline CDR1 LNHDA, CDR2 SQIVND (reference sequence). CDR3 sequence (DNA): TGTGCCAGTAGTATCACCGGGATTCGATATAGCAATCAGCCCCAGCATTTT. Its protein product is CASSITGIRYSNQPQHF.

The chain links TRBV5-1 to TRBJ2-1; 7 positions agree with TRBD1. Trimming at V came to 2 bases and at J to 7 bases, leaving 6 bases not matched to a gene. This CDR3 contains 14 residues. The germline gives CDR1 SGHRS, CDR2 YFSETQ. The CDR3: CASSLFRGRNEQFF. CDR3 nucleotides: TGCGCCAGCAGCTTATTTAGGGGGCGAAATGAGCAGTTCTTC. The variable domain in full, completed from reference TRBV5-1 and TRBJ2-1, reads KAGVTQTPRYLIKTRGQQVTLSCSPISGHRSVSWYQQTPGQGLQFLFEYFSETQRNKGNFPGRFSGRQFSNSRSEMNVSTLELGDSALYLCASSLFRGRNEQFFGPGTRLTVL.

This clone was picked up a small number of times. The chain is built from TRBV19 and TRBJ1-6, with a tentative D call TRBD1 (5 bases). Trimming removed 2 bases at V and 6 bases at J, with 11 bases between. The CDR3 runs to 15 residues. CDR1 and CDR2 from the germline V gene are LNHDA and SQIVND (reference sequence). CDR3 in amino acids: CASSIKQATNSPLHF. Written as DNA, the CDR3 is TGTGCCAGTAGTATAAAACAGGCCACTAATTCACCCCTCCACTTT.

Only one count was recorded for this clone. The rearrangement links TRBV9 to TRBJ2-5; 9 bases match TRBD1. After removal of 1 base from V and 3 bases from J, the junction contained 1 base not matched to a gene. Per germline, CDR1 SGDLS and CDR2 YYNGEE. This CDR3 is built from 14 residues. The CDR3 DNA follows: TGTGCCAGCAGCGTAACAGGGGGCGAAGAGACCCAGTACTTC. It is translated as CASSVTGGEETQYF.

V is TRBV4-2 and J is TRBJ1-2; 12 bases align to TRBD1. V lost 0 bases and J lost 6; bases outside the gene matches: 5. Germline CDR1 reads LGHNA; CDR2 reads YNFKEQ. The CDR3 spans 16 residues. The chain's CDR3 is CASSQEGTGGAHGYTF. CDR3 in DNA: TGTGCCAGCAGCCAAGAAGGGACAGGGGGCGCACATGGCTACACCTTC.

This clone was counted between two and nine times. This chain uses TRBV7-3 with TRBJ2-5, with 13 bases that match TRBD2. The CDR3 extends over 16 amino acids. V lost 5 bases and J lost 2; bases outside the gene matches: 5. Germline V gene data show CDR1 as SGHTA and CDR2 as FQGTGA. CDR3 sequence (DNA): TGTGCCAGCAGCCGCGGACTAGCGGGGGTTCAAGAGACCCAGTACTTC. It codes for CASSRGLAGVQETQYF.

The table lists this clone with a few counts. The chain joins TRBV6-5 to TRBJ1-1; perhaps TRBD1 as D (6 bases). CDR3 size: 13 residues. With 10 bases removed from V and 5 bases from J, the gap between germline ends came to 17 bases. Germline V gene lookup returns CDR1 MNHEY and CDR2 SVGAGI. CDR3 bases: TGTGCCACCTCTCGCACAGGGAATACTGAAGCTTTCTTT. Translating gives CATSRTGNTEAFF.

This chain uses TRBV6-1 with TRBJ2-7; unclear D gene. Germline V gene data show CDR1 as MNHNS and CDR2 as SASEGT. The CDR3 consists of 16 residues. V was pared by 1 base and J by 1 base, with 14 bases between. In DNA form, the CDR3 reads TGTGCCAGCAGTGAAGTAGGCCAGGTGGGTTCCTACGAGCAGTACTTC. It encodes CASSEVGQVGSYEQYF.

A word on this clone: At one boundary the junction diverges from the germline segment, which might be a read error. J is TRBJ1-6 and V is TRBV30; TRBD1 matches at 10 bases. Germline V CDR1 and CDR2: GTSNPN, SVGIG (reference sequence). The CDR3 has 12 residues. The CDR3 sequence: CAWSAQGQGQAF. In DNA form, the CDR3 reads TGTGCCTGGAGTGCCCAGGGACAGGGGCAGGCATTT.

The CDR3, as DNA: TGCGCCAGCAGCCGACAGGGTGGGGAGACCCAGTACTTC. It is translated as CASSRQGGETQYF. The chain employs TRBV4-1 and TRBJ2-5; TRBD1 agrees at 7 bases. The CDR3 is 13 amino acids. The germline CDR1 and CDR2 sequences are MGHRA and YSYEKL. V shed 4 bases and J 5 bases; nucleotides not matched to a gene: 4.

This clone was counted a single time. The chain has TRBV7-3 and TRBJ2-2; D possibly corresponds to TRBD1 (6 bases). The CDR3 loop spans 14 amino acids. Germline CDR1 is SGHTA and CDR2 is FQGTGA. V lost 5 bases to trimming and J lost 4 bases, with 11 bases between them. Here the CDR3 reads CASSHGTSTGELFF. CDR3 DNA sequence: TGTGCCAGCAGCCATGGGACATCCACCGGGGAGCTGTTTTTT.

V gene TRBV27 combines with J gene TRBJ1-2; TRBD1 might be the D (5 bases). The CDR3 consists of 13 residues. Germline loops: CDR1 MNHEY, CDR2 SMNVEV (reference sequence). The ends were cut back, 1 base at V and 8 bases at J, with 11 bases in the middle. CDR3 amino acids: CASSLFGGHGYTF. DNA of the CDR3: TGTGCCAGCAGTTTATTCGGGGGTCACGGCTACACCTTC.

The rearrangement joins TRBV9 to TRBJ2-2; the D is unclear. Germline V gene lookup returns CDR1 SGDLS and CDR2 YYNGEE. The CDR3 extends over 17 amino acids. The V end lost 6 bases, the J end lost 1 base, and 19 bases lay between the germline ends. The CDR3 region has the DNA TGTGCCAGCACCCAGTGGGCAGGTTTTCTGAACACCGGGGAGCTGTTTTTT. It codes for CASTQWAGFLNTGELFF.

The chain has TRBV18 and TRBJ2-7, with a possible D match to TRBD1 (7 bases). Germline V gene sequence: CDR1 KGHSH, CDR2 LQKENI. V gave up 3 bases and J gave up 3 bases, with 12 bases separating them. The CDR3 length is 14 residues. The CDR3 loop is CASSPQGGGYEQYF. CDR3 nucleotide sequence: TGTGCCAGCTCACCCCAGGGGGGTGGCTACGAGCAGTACTTC.

This clone was seen more than once but under ten times. This chain links TRBV4-1 with TRBJ1-1, with TRBD1 matching 8 bases. The junction had 4 bases not matched to a gene; V was cut back by 3 bases and J by 1 base. This CDR3 is built from 15 residues. Germline-derived CDR1 and CDR2 are MGHRA and YSYEKL. DNA of the CDR3: TGCGCCAGCAGCCACCTCGGGACAGGGAACACTGAAGCTTTCTTT. This encodes CASSHLGTGNTEAFF.

The gene calls are TRBV4-2 and TRBJ2-3, with 12 bases fitting TRBD2. CDR3 length: 17 amino acids. Trimming removed 1 base from V and 0 bases from J; junction bases left unmatched: 2. The germline gives CDR1 LGHNA, CDR2 YNFKEQ. The CDR3 here is CASSQVTSGGSTDTQYF. The CDR3 region has the DNA TGTGCCAGCAGCCAAGTCACTAGCGGGGGGAGCACAGATACGCAGTATTTT.